Presented here are 29 T cell receptor beta chains from one specimen sequenced in a study of T-cell memory formation after mild COVID-19. MiXCR, run by TCRdb on the 5' RACE reads, gives a single entry per CDR3 protein. The sample includes a few hundred thousand distinct CDR3 sequences, 14% of them seen just once. The specimen sequenced was PBMCs or a T cell subset sorted from them (not recorded which). These receptors all come from a man younger than 35 who had mild COVID-19 (a few samples of this study predate the infection). Cell type and time point are not known.

This clonotype was counted ten times or more. V and J are TRBV5-1 and TRBJ1-1; no clear D gene. V shed 0 bases and J shed 3 bases, with 6 bases lying between them. Germline CDR1 is SGHRS and CDR2 is YFSETQ. The CDR3 sequence is 13 residues long. CDR3 sequence (DNA): TGCGCCAGCAGCTTGGGGCTGGACACTGAAGCTTTCTTT. The encoded protein is CASSLGLDTEAFF.

This chain joins TRBV7-9 and TRBJ1-2; D gene ambiguous. The CDR3 is made up of 19 amino acids. Germline V gives CDR1 SEHNR, CDR2 FQNEAQ (reference sequence). V shed 6 bases and J shed 0 bases, with 26 bases lying between them. The CDR3 is CASRSPTFQTANANYGYTF. The CDR3 nucleotides read TGTGCCAGCAGATCACCCACCTTCCAAACTGCGAATGCTAACTATGGCTACACCTTC.

The rearrangement links TRBV30 to TRBJ2-5, with D maybe TRBD2 (6 bases). The CDR3 loop spans 13 amino acids. Per the germline V gene, CDR1 is GTSNPN and CDR2 is SVGIG (reference sequence). Between the trimmed V and J ends, which lost 8 bases and 3 bases, there was a span of 16 bases. The CDR3 bases are TGTGCCGGGAAGGGACTGGTGAAAGAGACCCAGTACTTC. It is translated as CAGKGLVKETQYF.

The chain recombines TRBV3-1 with TRBJ2-1, with D maybe TRBD2 (6 bases). Germline loops: CDR1 LGHDT, CDR2 YNNKEL (reference sequence). The length of the CDR3 is 15 residues. The V end was cut by 4 bases, the J end by 4 bases, with 14 bases between. CDR3 protein: CASSRLRGRYNEQFF. The CDR3 DNA is TGTGCCAGCAGCCGGTTGCGGGGAAGGTACAATGAGCAGTTCTTC.

This clonotype turned up a few times. V is TRBV20-1 and J is TRBJ1-6, with TRBD1 matching over 7 bases. Germline V gene sequence: CDR1 DFQATT, CDR2 SNEGSKA (reference sequence). The junction had 11 bases not matched to a gene; V was cut back by 0 bases and J by 9 bases. The CDR3 loop spans 16 amino acids. CDR3 region: CSARDLLQGGASPLHF. CDR3 coding DNA: TGCAGTGCTAGAGATCTGCTTCAGGGGGGAGCTTCACCCCTCCACTTT.

This clonotype was counted between two and nine times. This chain uses TRBV2 with TRBJ1-5, with a weak D call TRBD1 (5 bases). The CDR3 is 14 residues long. The germline CDR1 and CDR2 sequences are SNHLY and FYNNEI. The V end lost 6 bases, the J end lost 3 bases, and 12 bases lay between the germline ends. CDR3 residues: CASSETELNQPQHF. CDR3 coding DNA: TGTGCCAGCAGCGAGACAGAACTCAATCAGCCCCAGCATTTT.

This clonotype was observed a few times. The gene calls are TRBV12-3 or TRBV12-4 and TRBJ2-2; 7 nucleotides agree with TRBD1. The CDR3 is 15 residues long. J was trimmed by 4 bases and V by 11 bases; bases with no gene match: 13. DNA of the CDR3: TGTGCCTCCTCAAAGGGACAGTTCCCCACCGGGGAGCTGTTTTTT. Its protein product is CASSKGQFPTGELFF.

This chain connects TRBV9 to TRBJ1-4; possible D gene TRBD1, 6 bases. This CDR3 is built from 14 residues. V lost 3 bases to trimming and J lost 16 bases, with 22 bases between them. Germline loops: CDR1 SGDLS, CDR2 YYNGEE. Here the CDR3 DNA reads TGTGCCAGCAGCGAGGACAGACTTAATGAAAAAGGGTTTTTT. Encoded protein: CASSEDRLNEKGFF.

This clonotype was seen a few times. The chain combines TRBV6-2 or TRBV6-3 with TRBJ2-7; D possibly corresponds to TRBD1 (5 bases). This CDR3 region has 14 residues. With 2 bases removed from V and 0 bases from J, the gap between germline ends came to 8 bases. The germline gives CDR1 MNHEY, CDR2 SVGEGT. CDR3 coding DNA: TGTGCCAGCAGTTACCCCGACAGCTCCTACGAGCAGTACGTC. Its translation is CASSYPDSSYEQYV.

This chain uses TRBV27 with TRBJ2-2; the D gene is possibly TRBD1 (6 bases). CDR1 and CDR2 from the germline V gene are MNHEY and SMNVEV (reference sequence). The CDR3 has 16 amino acids. V gave up 3 bases and J gave up 2 bases, with 13 bases separating them. The CDR3 nucleotides are TGTGCCAGCAGTTTTGTCAGGGGCACCAACACCGGGGAGCTGTTTTTT. As protein: CASSFVRGTNTGELFF.

This clonotype showed up just a few times. The chain employs TRBV7-6 and TRBJ2-2; 7 positions match TRBD1. This CDR3 is 16 amino acids long. The germline gives CDR1 SGHVS, CDR2 FNYEAQ. V lost 5 bases, J lost 5 bases, and 11 bases stayed unmatched. As DNA, the CDR3 is TGTGCCAGCAGCATCAAGACAGGGTGGTCTACCGGGGAGCTGTTTTTT. Protein product: CASSIKTGWSTGELFF.

This clonotype occurred a few times. The chain links TRBV7-9 to TRBJ2-3, with 11 bases matching TRBD2. CDR1 is SEHNR, CDR2 FQNEAQ, per germline (reference sequence). The CDR3 contains 16 residues. With V trimmed by 6 bases and J by 8 bases, 13 bases remained unmatched. CDR3 sequence reads: CASRAWGLADGGTQYF. The CDR3 region has the DNA TGTGCCAGCAGAGCGTGGGGACTAGCGGATGGAGGTACGCAGTATTTT.

This clonotype has ten or more counts. The rearrangement links TRBV7-6 to TRBJ2-1, with TRBD2 identical over 11 bases. From germline, CDR1 is SGHVS and CDR2 FNYEAQ. CDR3 length: 14 residues. The V segment lost 1 base and the J segment 7 bases; nucleotides outside the gene matches: 0. The CDR3 DNA reads as TGTGCCAGCAGCTTAGGACTAGCGGGGAATGAGCAGTTCTTC. Translated, it gives CASSLGLAGNEQFF.

The J gene is TRBJ1-2, the V gene TRBV4-3; a weak D match, TRBD1 (5 bases). V lost 0 bases and J lost 7, with 12 bases in between. The CDR3 is 14 amino acids. Germline CDR1 and CDR2: LGHNA and YSLEER. The chain's CDR3 is CASSQDSTGTGYTF. CDR3 in DNA: TGCGCCAGCAGCCAAGATAGTACGGGGACTGGCTACACCTTC.

The chain joins TRBV10-3 to TRBJ1-5; possibly TRBD1 for D (6 bases). Looked up from germline, CDR1 is ENHRY and CDR2 is SYGVKD. V was shortened by 6 bases and J by 5 bases, with 11 bases between the two germline ends. CDR3 length: 13 residues. The CDR3 DNA reads TGTGCCATCAGCCGACAGGAGGATCAGCCCCAGCATTTT. Residues: CAISRQEDQPQHF.

This sequence joins TRBV7-9 and TRBJ1-1; perhaps TRBD1 as D (6 bases). Germline V gives CDR1 SEHNR, CDR2 FQNEAQ (reference sequence). The CDR3 covers 14 residues. Trimming pared 8 bases from V and 1 base from J, leaving 14 bases between. DNA for the CDR3: TGTGCCAGCGCGGGGGGGCTTGGGAACACTGAAGCTTTCTTT. Its protein is CASAGGLGNTEAFF.

The rearrangement links TRBV7-9 to TRBJ1-4, with D unresolved. Trimming cost V 5 bases and J 4 bases, with 11 bases left between them. CDR3 length: 14 residues. The V gene's germline CDR1 is SEHNR and CDR2 FQNEAQ (reference sequence). Written as DNA, the CDR3 is TGTGCCAGCAGCCATCAGTTTTATAATGAAAAACTGTTTTTT. Protein product: CASSHQFYNEKLFF.

V usage is TRBV4-2 and J usage is TRBJ2-2; either TRBD1 or TRBD2 may supply D (5 bases each). This CDR3 spans 10 amino acids. The germline CDR1 and CDR2 sequences are LGHNA and YNFKEQ. Trimming removed 9 bases from V and 9 bases from J, with 8 bases in between. The CDR3 is CASGTRELFF. In nucleotides, the CDR3 is TGTGCCAGTGGGACCCGGGAGCTGTTTTTT.

This clonotype was counted a few times. The chain has TRBV20-1 and TRBJ1-3; possible D gene TRBD1, 5 bases. The CDR3 is 14 amino acids. Per germline, CDR1 DFQATT and CDR2 SNEGSKA (reference sequence). V lost 3 bases to trimming and J lost 0 bases, with 9 bases between them. The chain's CDR3 is CSARVGGSGNTIYF. The CDR3 coding sequence is TGCAGTGCTAGGGTTGGGGGCTCTGGAAACACCATATATTTT.

J is TRBJ1-1 and V is TRBV6-5, with 9 nucleotides matching TRBD1. The CDR3 totals 15 residues. Germline CDR1 reads MNHEY; CDR2 reads SVGAGI. J was trimmed by 7 bases and V by 0 bases; bases with no gene match: 6. CDR3 DNA sequence: TGTGCCAGCAGTTACTCCTCCGGGACAGGGAGTGAAGCTTTCTTT. Residues: CASSYSSGTGSEAFF.

The chain is built from TRBV20-1 and TRBJ2-3; 11 bases line up with TRBD2. The V segment lost 3 bases and the J segment 7 bases; nucleotides outside the gene matches: 3. The germline V gene encodes CDR1 DFQATT and CDR2 SNEGSKA (reference sequence). This CDR3 has 13 amino acids. CDR3 loop: CSASSGGVYTQYF. The DNA for the CDR3 is TGCAGTGCTAGTAGCGGGGGGGTATATACGCAGTATTTT.

The sample holds a few counts of this clonotype. The chain is built from TRBV7-9 and TRBJ2-1, with D perhaps TRBD1 (6 bases). V gave up 6 bases and J gave up 3 bases, with 9 bases separating them. Germline V lookup: CDR1 SEHNR, CDR2 FQNEAQ (reference sequence). The CDR3 consists of 13 residues. CDR3 amino acids: CASRADSYNEQFF. Written as DNA, the CDR3 is TGTGCCAGCAGGGCGGACAGCTACAATGAGCAGTTCTTC.

The genes are TRBV25-1 and TRBJ2-1; D unclear. The CDR3 runs to 14 residues. The germline V gene has CDR1 MGHDK and CDR2 SYGVNS. Trimming pared 6 bases from V and 0 bases from J, leaving 9 bases between. CDR3 DNA sequence: TGTGCCAGCAGACCCGGGTCCTCCTACAATGAGCAGTTCTTC. The encoded protein is CASRPGSSYNEQFF.

The chain employs TRBV29-1 and TRBJ2-2; D uncertain. Germline loops: CDR1 SQVTM, CDR2 ANQGSEA. V was clipped by 3 bases and J by 1 base, with 6 bases between them. CDR3 length equals 13 residues. The CDR3 is CSVDFMNTGELFF. The CDR3, as DNA: TGCAGCGTTGATTTCATGAACACCGGGGAGCTGTTTTTT.

The sample holds many counts of this clonotype. V and J are TRBV7-2 and TRBJ2-6; no definite D call. Deletions cut 5 bases from V and 1 base from J, with 9 bases between. The CDR3 covers 15 residues. Per the germline V gene, CDR1 is SGHTA and CDR2 is FQGNSA. For the CDR3, the DNA is TGTGCCAGCAGCCCAACAATTTCTGGGGCCAACGTCCTGACTTTC. It codes for CASSPTISGANVLTF.

V and J are TRBV19 and TRBJ1-1; D is uncertain. Germline V gene lookup returns CDR1 LNHDA and CDR2 SQIVND (reference sequence). This CDR3 has 13 amino acids. Trimming took off 10 bases at V and 3 bases at J, with 15 bases between the two ends. The CDR3 loop reads CATAPTGYTEAFF. CDR3 nucleotides: TGTGCCACGGCCCCGACGGGTTACACTGAAGCTTTCTTT.

The J gene is TRBJ1-1, the V gene TRBV6-5; D is unclear. CDR1 is MNHEY and CDR2 is SVGAGI in the germline V gene. Trimming took 7 bases from V and 0 from J, leaving 15 bases between them. The length of the CDR3 is 15 residues. In DNA form, the CDR3 reads TGTGCCAGCAATTGGAGGCCCGGGGTGAACACTGAAGCTTTCTTT. This sequence encodes CASNWRPGVNTEAFF.

The chain joins TRBV7-7 to TRBJ2-2; D remains ambiguous. The germline CDR1 and CDR2 sequences are SSHAT and FNYEAQ (reference sequence). The CDR3 totals 13 residues. Trimming shortened V by 2 bases and J by 3 bases, and 4 bases separated the two germline ends. CDR3 nucleotides: TGTGCCAGCAGCTTACGATACACCGGGGAGCTGTTTTTT. Protein product: CASSLRYTGELFF.

In this sample, this clonotype turned up many times. The rearrangement joins TRBV7-2 to TRBJ2-1; D could derive from TRBD1 or TRBD2 (5 bases each). The V gene's germline CDR1 is SGHTA and CDR2 FQGNSA. The CDR3 is 13 residues long. The V end was cut by 3 bases, the J end by 6 bases, with 9 bases between. CDR3 nucleotide sequence: TGTGCCAGCAGCTTTGGGGGTGGCAATGAGCAGTTCTTC. Its protein is CASSFGGGNEQFF.